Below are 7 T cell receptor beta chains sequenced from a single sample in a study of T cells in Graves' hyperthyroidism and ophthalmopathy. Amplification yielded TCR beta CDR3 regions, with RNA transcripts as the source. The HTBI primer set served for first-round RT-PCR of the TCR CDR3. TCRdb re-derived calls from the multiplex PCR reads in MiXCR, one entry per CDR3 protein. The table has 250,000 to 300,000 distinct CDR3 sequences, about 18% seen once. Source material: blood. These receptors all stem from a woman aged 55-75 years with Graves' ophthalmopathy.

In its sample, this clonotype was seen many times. The DNA for the CDR3 is TGTGCCACCAGCAGAGATCGCACTAGCACAGATACGCAGTATTTT. It encodes CATSRDRTSTDTQYF. This rearrangement joins TRBV15 to TRBJ2-3; D gene ambiguous. CDR1 is LNHNV and CDR2 is YYDKDF in the germline V gene (reference sequence). CDR3 size: 15 residues. V shed 0 bases and J shed 0 bases, with 7 bases lying between them.

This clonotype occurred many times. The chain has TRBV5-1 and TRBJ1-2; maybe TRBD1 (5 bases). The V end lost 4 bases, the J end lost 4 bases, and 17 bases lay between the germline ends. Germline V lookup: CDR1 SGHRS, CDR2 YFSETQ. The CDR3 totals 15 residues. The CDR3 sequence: CASSTSWTTLYGYTF. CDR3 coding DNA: TGCGCCAGCAGCACTTCGTGGACAACCCTCTATGGCTACACCTTC.

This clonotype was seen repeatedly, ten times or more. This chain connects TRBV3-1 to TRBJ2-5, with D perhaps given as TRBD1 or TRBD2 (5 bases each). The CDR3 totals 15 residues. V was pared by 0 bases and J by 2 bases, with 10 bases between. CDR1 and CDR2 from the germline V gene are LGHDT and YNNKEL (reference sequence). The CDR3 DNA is TGTGCCAGCAGCCAAGATGGGGGTAGACAAGAGACCCAGTACTTC. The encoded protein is CASSQDGGRQETQYF.

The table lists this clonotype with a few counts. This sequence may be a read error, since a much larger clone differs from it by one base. CDR3: CSAGHRDHQETQYF. CDR3 sequence (DNA): TGCAGTGCTGGACACAGGGACCACCAAGAGACCCAGTACTTC. The V and J genes are TRBV20-1 and TRBJ2-5, with D perhaps matching TRBD1 (6 bases). Germline assignment: CDR1 DFQATT and CDR2 SNEGSKA (reference sequence). The V end was cut by 5 bases, the J end by 0 bases, with 13 bases between. The length of the CDR3 is 14 residues.

The CDR3: CASSVVGESGNTIYF. The CDR3 DNA follows: TGTGCCAGCAGCGTAGTAGGCGAATCTGGAAACACCATATATTTT. The chain is built from TRBV9 and TRBJ1-3, with D uncertain. Trimming took 0 bases from V and 1 from J, leaving 8 bases between them. Germline CDR1 is SGDLS and CDR2 is YYNGEE. The CDR3 runs 15 residues.

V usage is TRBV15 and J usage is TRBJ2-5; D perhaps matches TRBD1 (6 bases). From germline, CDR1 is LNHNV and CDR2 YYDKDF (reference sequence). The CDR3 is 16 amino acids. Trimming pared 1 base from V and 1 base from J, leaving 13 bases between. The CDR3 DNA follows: TGTGCCACCAGCAGAGCAGGGGCGATATCCCAAGAGACCCAGTACTTC. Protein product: CATSRAGAISQETQYF. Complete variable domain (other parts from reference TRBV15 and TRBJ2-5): DAMVIQNPRYQVTQFGKPVTLSCSQTLNHNVMYWYQQKSSQAPKLLFHYYDKDFNNEADTPDNFQSRRPNTSFCFLDIRSPGLGDTAMYLCATSRAGAISQETQYFGPGTRLLVL.

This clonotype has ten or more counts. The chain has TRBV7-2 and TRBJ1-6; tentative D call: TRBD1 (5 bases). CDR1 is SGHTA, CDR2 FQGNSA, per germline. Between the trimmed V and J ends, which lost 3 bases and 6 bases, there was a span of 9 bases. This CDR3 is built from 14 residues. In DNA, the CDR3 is TGTGCCAGCAGCTTCCAGGGCATTAATTCACCCCTCCACTTT. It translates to CASSFQGINSPLHF.